What follows are 15 T cell receptor beta chains derived from one specimen sequenced in a study of T cells in Graves' hyperthyroidism and ophthalmopathy. TCR beta CDR3 sequences were amplified from RNA transcripts. An initial round of RT-PCR targeting the TCR CDR3 relied on the HTBI primer set. TCRdb independently ran MiXCR on the multiplex PCR reads; one entry per CDR3 protein. The sample has over 250,000 distinct CDR3 sequences; approximately 13% are singletons. Sequencing was performed on blood. The source is a woman between 35 and 50 years old with Graves' ophthalmopathy.

This chain joins TRBV7-2 and TRBJ1-2, with D maybe TRBD1 (5 bases). This CDR3 has 14 amino acids. Between the trimmed V and J ends, which lost 0 bases and 5 bases, there was a span of 10 bases. CDR1 is SGHTA and CDR2 is FQGNSA in the germline V gene. CDR3 DNA sequence: TGTGCCAGCAGCTTAGCCAGCCAGGGTTATGGCTACACCTTC. It encodes CASSLASQGYGYTF.

The chain carries TRBV10-3 and TRBJ1-2, with D perhaps matching TRBD1 (5 bases). CDR1 is ENHRY and CDR2 is SYGVKD in the germline V gene. The germline V and J ends were trimmed by 5 bases and 6 bases, with 16 bases remaining between them. The CDR3 contains 14 residues. The CDR3 DNA follows: TGTGCCATCAGTCCAGACAGAGCGACGGATGGCTACACCTTC. It translates to CAISPDRATDGYTF.

This clonotype has a count of ten or more. The V call is TRBV7-9, the J call TRBJ2-2; D is unclear. CDR1 and CDR2 from the germline V gene are SEHNR and FQNEAQ (reference sequence). V was trimmed by 7 bases and J by 7 bases, leaving 16 bases between them. This CDR3 has 14 residues. DNA of the CDR3: TGTGCCAGCACCCGAGACGTGACGGGCGGGGAGCTGTTTTTT. This codes for CASTRDVTGGELFF.

The sample holds many counts of this clonotype. V and J are TRBV5-5 and TRBJ1-1; maybe TRBD1 (6 bases). V dropped 3 bases and J dropped 4 bases, with 10 bases sitting between them. Germline V gene data show CDR1 as SGHKS and CDR2 as YYEKEE (reference sequence). CDR3 length: 13 residues. As DNA, the CDR3 is TGTGCCAGCAGCTCCCGAGGGGGCACTGAAGCTTTCTTT. Translated, it gives CASSSRGGTEAFF. Variable domain in full (rest from reference TRBV5-5 and TRBJ1-1): DAGVTQSPTHLIKTRGQQVTLRCSPISGHKSVSWYQQVLGQGPQFIFQYYEKEERGRGNFPDRFSARQFPNYSSELNVNALLLGDSALYLCASSSRGGTEAFFGQGTRLTVV.

The sample holds many counts of this clonotype. The DNA for the CDR3 is TGTGCCAGCCGACCAATTGGGGGGGGGCAAGATGGCTACACCTTC. Residues: CASRPIGGGQDGYTF. The chain uses TRBV12-3 or TRBV12-4 and TRBJ1-2, with D possibly being TRBD1 (6 bases). This CDR3 is built from 15 residues. Trimming pared 8 bases from V and 6 bases from J, leaving 22 bases between.

At least ten counts were recorded for this clonotype. The rearrangement joins TRBV20-1 to TRBJ2-1; D gene unclear. The V gene lost 0 bases and the J gene lost 10 bases, with 13 bases spanning the gap. The CDR3 extends over 13 amino acids. Germline CDR1 reads DFQATT; CDR2 reads SNEGSKA (reference sequence). The CDR3 region is CSARDFLPGEQFF. CDR3 DNA sequence: TGCAGTGCTAGAGATTTCCTCCCGGGCGAGCAGTTCTTC.

In this sample, this clonotype turned up many times. V usage is TRBV27 and J usage is TRBJ2-7; D perhaps matches TRBD2 (5 bases). Germline V lookup: CDR1 MNHEY, CDR2 SMNVEV (reference sequence). The ends were cut back, 6 bases at V and 2 bases at J, with 11 bases in the middle. The CDR3 totals 13 residues. The CDR3 here is CASSREGTYEQYF. In DNA, the CDR3 is TGTGCCAGCAGCCGCGAGGGAACCTACGAGCAGTACTTC.

V and J are TRBV6-5 and TRBJ2-7; 12 nucleotides match TRBD1. The germline gives CDR1 MNHEY, CDR2 SVGAGI. With V trimmed by 2 bases and J by 5 bases, 10 bases remained unmatched. This CDR3 contains 17 residues. In nucleotides, the CDR3 is TGTGCCAGCAGTTACGGGGCCCCGTGGGACAGGGGGCACGAGCAGTACTTC. Residues: CASSYGAPWDRGHEQYF.

As regards this clonotype: This may be a read error, as it is one base from a much larger clone. The V gene is TRBV11-2, the J gene TRBJ2-1; TRBD2 agrees at 12 bases. Looked up from germline, CDR1 is SGHAT and CDR2 is FQNNGV. Trimming took 7 bases from V and 9 from J; bases not matched to a gene: 7. The CDR3 extends over 14 amino acids. The chain's CDR3 is CASNRTSGASEQFF. CDR3 DNA sequence: TGTGCCAGCAACCGGACTAGCGGGGCTTCTGAGCAGTTCTTC.

This clonotype came up many times. This chain joins TRBV7-8 and TRBJ2-7; a weak D match, TRBD1 (6 bases). The germline gives CDR1 SGHVS, CDR2 FQNEAQ. V was cut by 2 bases and J by 2 bases, with 10 bases left in between. CDR3 length: 14 residues. Here the CDR3 DNA reads TGTGCCAGCAGCTTAAACAGGGACACCTACGAGCAGTACTTC. Amino acid sequence: CASSLNRDTYEQYF. Drawing the rest from reference TRBV7-8 and TRBJ2-7, the complete variable domain is GAGVSQSPRYKVAKRGQDVALRCDPISGHVSLFWYQQALGQGPEFLTYFQNEAQLDKSGLPSDRFFAERPEGSVSTLKIQRTQQEDSAVYLCASSLNRDTYEQYFGPGTRLTVT.

This clonotype was observed at least ten times. This chain connects TRBV11-2 to TRBJ2-7; possibly TRBD1 for D (6 bases). The CDR3 length is 15 residues. V shed 5 bases and J shed 3 bases, with 17 bases lying between them. Germline V CDR1 and CDR2: SGHAT, FQNNGV. The CDR3 here is CASSPRKGVVYEQYF. In nucleotides, the CDR3 is TGTGCCAGCAGCCCCCGGAAGGGGGTAGTCTACGAGCAGTACTTC. Full variable domain (missing parts from reference TRBV11-2 and TRBJ2-7): EAGVAQSPRYKIIEKRQSVAFWCNPISGHATLYWYQQILGQGPKLLIQFQNNGVVDDSQLPKDRFSAERLKGVDSTLKIQPAKLEDSAVYLCASSPRKGVVYEQYFGPGTRLTVT.

Regarding this clonotype: This may arise from a read error, as a much more abundant clone is one base away. The chain is built from TRBV2 and TRBJ1-5; TRBD1 agrees at 10 bases. Germline values: CDR1 SNHLY, CDR2 FYNNEI. This CDR3 has 16 amino acids. Here the CDR3 DNA reads TGTGCCAGCGGTGAAGCAAAGGGACAGGGGAATCAGCCCCAGCATTTT. Its translation is CASGEAKGQGNQPQHF.

This clonotype is medium-sized (0.01 to 0.1%) by share. This rearrangement joins TRBV2 to TRBJ1-2; D is unresolved. This CDR3 comprises 11 residues. Germline assignment: CDR1 SNHLY and CDR2 FYNNEI. V lost 1 base and J 3 bases, leaving 0 bases between the germline ends. The CDR3 spells CASSEDYGYTF. Written as DNA, the CDR3 is TGTGCCAGCAGTGAAGACTATGGCTACACCTTC.

This clonotype was detected many times. V usage is TRBV28 and J usage is TRBJ1-1; tentatively, D is TRBD1 (6 bases). CDR1 MDHEN and CDR2 SYDVKM come from the germline V gene. This CDR3 region has 13 residues. Trimming removed 7 bases at V and 1 base at J, with 10 bases between. The DNA for the CDR3 is TGTGCCAGCACCTGGACAGAGAACACTGAAGCTTTCTTT. Translating gives CASTWTENTEAFF.

This clonotype was counted between two and nine times. The CDR3 nucleotides read TGCAGTGCCCTACGGGGGGCCCAGGGCTATGGCTACACCTTC. It specifies CSALRGAQGYGYTF. The chain employs TRBV20-1 and TRBJ1-2, with D perhaps matching TRBD1 (6 bases). Germline V gene lookup returns CDR1 DFQATT and CDR2 SNEGSKA (reference sequence). The CDR3 has 14 amino acids. Trimming stripped 6 bases from V and 4 bases from J, with 18 bases between.